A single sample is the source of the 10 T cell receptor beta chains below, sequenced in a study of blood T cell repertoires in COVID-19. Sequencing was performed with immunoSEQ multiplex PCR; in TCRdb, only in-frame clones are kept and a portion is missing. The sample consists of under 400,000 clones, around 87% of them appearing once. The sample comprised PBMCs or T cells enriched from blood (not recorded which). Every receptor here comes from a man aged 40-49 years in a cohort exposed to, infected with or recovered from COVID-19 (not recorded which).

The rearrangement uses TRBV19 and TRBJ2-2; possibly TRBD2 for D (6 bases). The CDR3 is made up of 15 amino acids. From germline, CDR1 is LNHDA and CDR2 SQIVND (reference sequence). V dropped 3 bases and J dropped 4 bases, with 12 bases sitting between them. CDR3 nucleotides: TGTGCCAGTAGTATGGAGGGCTCGGGCACCGGGGAGCTGTTTTTT. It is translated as CASSMEGSGTGELFF.

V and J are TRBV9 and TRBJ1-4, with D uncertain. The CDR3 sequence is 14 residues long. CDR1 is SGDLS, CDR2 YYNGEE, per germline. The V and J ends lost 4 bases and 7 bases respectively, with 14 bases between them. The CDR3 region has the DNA TGTGCCAGCAGCCCTGGGCTGGTGGGTGAAAAACTGTTTTTT. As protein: CASSPGLVGEKLFF. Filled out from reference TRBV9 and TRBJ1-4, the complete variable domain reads DSGVTQTPKHLITATGQRVTLRCSPRSGDLSVYWYQQSLDQGLQFLIQYYNGEERAKGNILERFSAQQFPDLHSELNLSSLELGDSALYFCASSPGLVGEKLFFGSGTQLSVL.

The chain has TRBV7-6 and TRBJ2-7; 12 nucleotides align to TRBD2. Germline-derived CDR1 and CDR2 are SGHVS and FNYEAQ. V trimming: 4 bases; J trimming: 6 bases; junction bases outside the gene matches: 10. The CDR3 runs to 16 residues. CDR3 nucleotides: TGTGCCAGCAGCTATTCGACTAGCGGGAGACGCGGCGAGCAGTACTTC. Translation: CASSYSTSGRRGEQYF.

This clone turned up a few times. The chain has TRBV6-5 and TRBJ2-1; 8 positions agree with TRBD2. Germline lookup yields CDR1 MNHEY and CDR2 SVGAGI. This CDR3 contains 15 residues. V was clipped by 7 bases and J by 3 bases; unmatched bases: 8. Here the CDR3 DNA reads TGTGCCAGCAACCCACTAGCGGATGGCTACAATGAGCAGTTCTTC. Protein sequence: CASNPLADGYNEQFF.

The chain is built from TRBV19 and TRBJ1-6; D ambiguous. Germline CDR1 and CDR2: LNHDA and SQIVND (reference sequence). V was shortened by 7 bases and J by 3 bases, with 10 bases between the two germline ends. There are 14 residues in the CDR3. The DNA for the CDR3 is TGTGCCAGTATAGGACGGGACTATAATTCACCCCTCCACTTT. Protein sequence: CASIGRDYNSPLHF.

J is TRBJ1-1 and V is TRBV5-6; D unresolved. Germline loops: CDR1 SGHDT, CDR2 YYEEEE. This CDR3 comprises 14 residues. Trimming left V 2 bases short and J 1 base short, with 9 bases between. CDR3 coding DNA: TGTGCCAGCAGCTTCTTAACACGGAACACTGAAGCTTTCTTT. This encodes CASSFLTRNTEAFF. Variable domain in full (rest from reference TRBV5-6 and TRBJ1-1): DAGVTQSPTHLIKTRGQQVTLRCSPKSGHDTVSWYQQALGQGPQFIFQYYEEEERQRGNFPDRFSGHQFPNYSSELNVNALLLGDSALYLCASSFLTRNTEAFFGQGTRLTVV.

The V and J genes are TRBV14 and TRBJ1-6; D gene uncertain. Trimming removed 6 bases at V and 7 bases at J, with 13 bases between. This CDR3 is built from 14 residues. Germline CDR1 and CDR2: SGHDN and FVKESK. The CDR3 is CASRRSHTNSPLHF. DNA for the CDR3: TGTGCCAGCAGACGATCGCACACGAATTCACCCCTCCACTTT.

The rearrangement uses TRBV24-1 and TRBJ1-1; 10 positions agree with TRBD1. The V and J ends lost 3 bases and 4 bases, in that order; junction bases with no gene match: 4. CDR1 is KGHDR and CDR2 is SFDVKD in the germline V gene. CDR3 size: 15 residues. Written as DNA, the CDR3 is TGTGCCACCAGTGATCCCCGACAGGGGGCCACTGAAGCTTTCTTT. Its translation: CATSDPRQGATEAFF.

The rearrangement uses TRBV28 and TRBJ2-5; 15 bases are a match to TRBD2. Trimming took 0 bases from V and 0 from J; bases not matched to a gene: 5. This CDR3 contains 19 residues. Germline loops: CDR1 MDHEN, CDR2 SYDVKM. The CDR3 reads CASSLWVGTSGGYQETQYF. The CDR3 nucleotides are TGTGCCAGCAGTTTATGGGTGGGGACTAGCGGGGGGTACCAAGAGACCCAGTACTTC.

In nucleotides, the CDR3 is TGTGCCAGCAGCACAGACAGGTCGAGCTCCTACAATGAGCAGTTCTTC. It yields the protein CASSTDRSSSYNEQFF. This chain uses TRBV7-9 with TRBJ2-1; D is possibly TRBD1 (6 bases). CDR1 and CDR2 (germline): SEHNR, FQNEAQ (reference sequence). The V gene lost 5 bases and the J gene lost 0 bases, with 14 bases spanning the gap. This CDR3 is built from 16 residues.